This entry describes one T cell receptor beta chain. What it recognizes is unknown. Germline V CDR1 and CDR2: SQVTM, ANQGSEA. The CDR3 runs to 11 residues. The data stem from a study of CXCR3-negative and CXCR3-positive naive CD8 T cells. Through 5' RACE with UMI labels, the TRB cDNA libraries were prepared. TCRdb reprocessed the 5' RACE reads, keeping one entry per CDR3 protein, no DNA. In all, the sample yields around 140,000 distinct CDR3 sequences. Study results and caveats: For CXCR3-positive naive cells, TRB CDR3s were more hydrophobic than those of CXCR3-negative naive cells. Similar TRBV-TRBJ usage was seen in naive cells (both CXCR3-negative and CXCR3-positive), but memory cells differed.

The clonotype was recovered from a human donor in good health. Some clones in this sample may be carry-over from other donors' samples. The material sequenced was naive CXCR3+ CD8+ T cells from blood. The sample's subset: CD45RO-CCR7+CD27+CD95- naive CD8+ T cells expressing CXCR3 (TNR3+). V gene TRBV29-1 combines with J gene TRBJ2-2. The CDR3 spells CSVKNTGELFF.